At least ten counts were recorded for the clone carrying this TCR beta chain. The target antigen is unknown. Germline-derived CDR1 and CDR2 are DFQATT and SNEGSKA (reference sequence). Trimming cost V 6 bases and J 7 bases; bases outside gene matches: 9. The CDR3 sequence is 15 residues long. MiXCR, applied by TCRdb to the multiplex PCR reads, yields one record per CDR3 protein. The data contain 11,000 or so distinct CDR3 sequences, approximately 35% of them singletons. The sample is drawn from a study of breast tumors, draining lymph nodes, adjacent tissues. The study's findings and limits: Most tumor T cells seemingly derive from lymph node, then expand in tumor. That most tumor T cells come from lymph nodes remained unproven. Tumor TCR diversity was below lymph nodes but above nontumor tissue. Luminal-like breast cancer showed significantly greater tumor-nontumor repertoire similarity than basal-like breast cancer did.

Source material: breast tumor tissue. This TCR was sampled from a female donor with breast cancer. Some clones in this sample may be carry-over from other donors' samples. The chain employs TRBV20-1 and TRBJ2-1; TRBD2 matches 13 bases. For the CDR3, the DNA is TGCAGTGCCCCCACTAGCGGGGGGGCTTGGAATGAGCAGTTCTTC. Protein product: CSAPTSGGAWNEQFF.